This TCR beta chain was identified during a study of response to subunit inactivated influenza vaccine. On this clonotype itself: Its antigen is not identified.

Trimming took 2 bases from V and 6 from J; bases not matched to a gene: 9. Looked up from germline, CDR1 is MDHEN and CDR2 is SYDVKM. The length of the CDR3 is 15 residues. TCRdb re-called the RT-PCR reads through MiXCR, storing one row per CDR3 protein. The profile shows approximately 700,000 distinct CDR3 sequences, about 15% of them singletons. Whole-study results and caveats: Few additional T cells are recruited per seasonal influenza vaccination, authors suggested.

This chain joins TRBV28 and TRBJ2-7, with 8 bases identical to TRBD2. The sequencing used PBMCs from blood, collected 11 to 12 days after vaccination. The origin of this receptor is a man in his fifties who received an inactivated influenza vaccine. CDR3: CASSLRGLGAREQYF. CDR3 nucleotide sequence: TGTGCCAGCAGTTTACGGGGACTAGGGGCCCGCGAGCAGTACTTC.